These 18 T cell receptor beta chains share one sample of origin, sequenced in a study of T cells in Graves' hyperthyroidism and ophthalmopathy. Template material for amplifying TCR beta CDR3 regions consisted of RNA transcripts. The HTBI primer set drove a first-round RT-PCR of the TCR CDR3. TCRdb reprocessed the multiplex PCR reads via MiXCR and lists one record per CDR3 protein. The table lists approximately 400,000 distinct CDR3 sequences, about 15% of them singletons, with approximately 32% in the top ten. Sequencing input: blood. All receptors come from a woman aged 30 to 39 with Graves' hyperthyroidism.

This clonotype was detected a few times. The genes are TRBV7-9 and TRBJ2-3; D might be TRBD2 (6 bases). Germline CDR1 SEHNR, CDR2 FQNEAQ (reference sequence). Trimming left V 2 bases short and J 4 bases short, with 13 bases between. CDR3 length: 15 amino acids. In nucleotides, the CDR3 is TGTGCCAGCAGCTTATATTCTACTAGCTCAGATACGCAGTATTTT. Its protein is CASSLYSTSSDTQYF. The full variable domain, in which reference TRBV7-9 and TRBJ2-3 provide the parts outside the CDR3, is DTGVSQNPRHKITKRGQNVTFRCDPISEHNRLYWYRQTLGQGPEFLTYFQNEAQLEKSRLLSDRFSAERPKGSFSTLEIQRTEQGDSAMYLCASSLYSTSSDTQYFGPGTRLTVL.

For the CDR3, the DNA is TGTGCCAGTACGGCGGGGGGCCTAGCTAATGAAAAACTGTTTTTT. Translated: CASTAGGLANEKLFF. V usage is TRBV6-1 and J usage is TRBJ1-4; perhaps TRBD1 as D (6 bases). The V and J ends lost 9 bases and 3 bases respectively, with 17 bases between them. The CDR3 is 15 amino acids. CDR1 and CDR2 from the germline V gene are MNHNS and SASEGT.

This chain connects TRBV9 to TRBJ2-3; the match to TRBD2 covers 9 bases. V was pared by 7 bases and J by 5 bases, with 11 bases of the junction left unmatched. The length of the CDR3 is 15 residues. CDR1 is SGDLS and CDR2 is YYNGEE in the germline V gene. CDR3 bases: TGTGCCAGCGGACAAAGCGGGAGGTTGGTAGATACGCAGTATTTT. It encodes CASGQSGRLVDTQYF. Together with reference TRBV9 and TRBJ2-3, the CDR3 gives the full variable domain: DSGVTQTPKHLITATGQRVTLRCSPRSGDLSVYWYQQSLDQGLQFLIQYYNGEERAKGNILERFSAQQFPDLHSELNLSSLELGDSALYFCASGQSGRLVDTQYFGPGTRLTVL.

In this sample, this clonotype turned up a few times. The chain couples TRBV5-6 to TRBJ2-6; TRBD1 matches 8 bases. The CDR3 spans 12 residues. Trimming removed 3 bases from V and 10 bases from J; junction bases left unmatched: 0. Germline V gives CDR1 SGHDT, CDR2 YYEEEE. CDR3 DNA: TGTGCCAGCAGCTGGGACAGGAACGTCCTGACTTTC. Amino acids: CASSWDRNVLTF.

This clonotype was seen many times. V is TRBV5-1 and J is TRBJ1-2; 8 bases align to TRBD1. Per the germline V gene, CDR1 is SGHRS and CDR2 is YFSETQ. After removal of 4 bases from V and 4 bases from J, the junction contained 6 bases not matched to a gene. CDR3 length: 14 residues. The CDR3 protein is CASSSGQGGYGYTF. The DNA of the CDR3 is TGCGCCAGCAGCAGCGGACAGGGCGGCTATGGCTACACCTTC.

This clonotype showed up many times. The chain combines TRBV6-1 with TRBJ2-7; 11 nucleotides align to TRBD2. This CDR3 is built from 16 residues. Looked up from germline, CDR1 is MNHNS and CDR2 is SASEGT. V shed 6 bases, J shed 4 bases, and the junction held 11 bases outside the gene matches. The CDR3 DNA follows: TGTGCCAGCAGAACCACTAGCGGGAGAGGGGCGTACGAGCAGTACTTC. Protein sequence: CASRTTSGRGAYEQYF.

This clonotype has a single count. A much larger clone sits a single nucleotide away, making a read error possible. V usage is TRBV2 and J usage is TRBJ2-2; no clear D. The CDR3 runs 14 residues. V was trimmed by 5 bases and J by 4 bases, leaving 11 bases between them. Germline V CDR1 and CDR2: SNHLY, FYNNEI. CDR3 nucleotide sequence: TGTGCCAGCAGTTACAGCTCGAGCACCGGGGAGCTGTTTTTT. Translating it yields CASSYSSSTGELFF.

The V gene is TRBV6-1, the J gene TRBJ2-5, with D perhaps TRBD2 (7 bases). Trimming removed 7 bases from V and 2 bases from J, with 17 bases in between. Looked up from germline, CDR1 is MNHNS and CDR2 is SASEGT. The CDR3 totals 15 residues. The CDR3 nucleotides read TGTGCCAGCACCCGACAGGAGCGGGGTCAAGAGACCCAGTACTTC. Translated, it gives CASTRQERGQETQYF.

The chain has TRBV12-3 or TRBV12-4 and TRBJ1-5; D gene unclear. This CDR3 is built from 13 residues. Trimming cost V 1 base and J 6 bases, with 7 bases left between them. The CDR3 region is CASSLVNGQPQHF. CDR3 in DNA: TGTGCCAGCAGTTTAGTTAACGGTCAGCCCCAGCATTTT.

This clonotype was detected ten times or more. The CDR3 sequence: CAISERGLDEQYF. In DNA, the CDR3 is TGTGCCATCAGTGAGCGAGGCTTAGACGAGCAGTACTTC. This chain links TRBV10-3 with TRBJ2-7; D uncertain. In germline, CDR1 is ENHRY, CDR2 SYGVKD. This CDR3 contains 13 residues. V was clipped by 2 bases and J by 5 bases, with 10 bases between them.

This clonotype appeared a few times. V and J are TRBV20-1 and TRBJ2-3; weak D call: TRBD1 (6 bases). There are 13 residues in the CDR3. Germline values: CDR1 DFQATT, CDR2 SNEGSKA (reference sequence). Trimming took 3 bases from V and 8 from J, leaving 15 bases between them. The DNA for the CDR3 is TGCAGTGCTAGTGCCAGGGGTCTCGTTACGCAGTATTTT. It translates to CSASARGLVTQYF.

This chain joins TRBV5-1 and TRBJ2-5; 12 bases are shared with TRBD1. This CDR3 has 17 residues. V shed 4 bases, J shed 4 bases, and the junction held 11 bases outside the gene matches. The germline CDR1 and CDR2 sequences are SGHRS and YFSETQ. CDR3 region: CASSARDRGRRTETQYF. The CDR3 nucleotides read TGCGCCAGCAGCGCCCGGGACAGGGGGCGCCGGACAGAGACCCAGTACTTC.

V and J are TRBV11-1 and TRBJ2-5; the D is unclear. The CDR3 is made up of 10 amino acids. Germline-derived CDR1 and CDR2 are SGHAT and FQDESV (reference sequence). Trimming took off 9 bases at V and 1 base at J, with 3 bases between the two ends. The CDR3 spells CARIQETQYF. Here the CDR3 DNA reads TGTGCCAGGATCCAAGAGACCCAGTACTTC.

This clonotype was counted a few times. The V call is TRBV20-1, the J call TRBJ1-1; TRBD1 matches at 7 bases. CDR1 and CDR2 from the germline V gene are DFQATT and SNEGSKA (reference sequence). With V trimmed by 7 bases and J by 6 bases, 8 bases remained unmatched. The CDR3 runs to 12 residues. CDR3 protein: CSVRRGVAEAFF. The CDR3, as DNA: TGCAGTGTCCGCAGGGGGGTCGCTGAAGCTTTCTTT.

This chain links TRBV18 with TRBJ2-2, with 8 bases matching TRBD1. The germline V gene has CDR1 KGHSH and CDR2 LQKENI. Trimming at V came to 3 bases and at J to 6 bases, leaving 9 bases not matched to a gene. The CDR3 covers 16 residues. CDR3 region: CASSPITGTGPGELFF. The CDR3 DNA reads TGTGCCAGCTCACCCATTACCGGGACAGGTCCCGGGGAGCTGTTTTTT.

On this clonotype: One end of the junction fails to match germline, which may point to a read error. This chain connects TRBV28 to TRBJ1-1; D gene ambiguous. There are 14 residues in the CDR3. Germline V CDR1 and CDR2: MDHEN, SYDVKM. CDR3: CASIARSRSTEASF. CDR3 nucleotides: TGTGCCAGCATCGCGAGGTCTCGGAGCACTGAAGCTTCCTTT. Full variable domain (remainder filled in from reference TRBV28 and TRBJ1-1): DVKVTQSSRYLVKRTGEKVFLECVQDMDHENMFWYRQDPGLGLRLIYFSYDVKMKEKGDIPEGYSVSREKKERFSLILESASTNQTSMYLCASIARSRSTEASFGQGTRLTVV.

In this sample, this clonotype turned up many times. V usage is TRBV15 and J usage is TRBJ1-2, with TRBD1 identical over 10 bases. This CDR3 comprises 14 residues. Germline lookup yields CDR1 LNHNV and CDR2 YYDKDF (reference sequence). With V trimmed by 5 bases and J by 3 bases, 3 bases remained unmatched. DNA for the CDR3: TGTGCCACCAGCGGGGACAGGGGAGACTATGGCTACACCTTC. Translating it yields CATSGDRGDYGYTF.

This clonotype was picked up many times. The CDR3 spells CSVVEIRGSGAGEQFF. CDR3 sequence (DNA): TGCAGTGTCGTAGAGATACGCGGGAGTGGTGCTGGTGAGCAGTTCTTC. The chain couples TRBV20-1 to TRBJ2-1; TRBD2 aligns across 7 bases. The CDR3 extends over 16 amino acids. The V and J ends lost 7 bases and 9 bases, in that order; junction bases with no gene match: 21. In germline, CDR1 is DFQATT, CDR2 SNEGSKA (reference sequence).